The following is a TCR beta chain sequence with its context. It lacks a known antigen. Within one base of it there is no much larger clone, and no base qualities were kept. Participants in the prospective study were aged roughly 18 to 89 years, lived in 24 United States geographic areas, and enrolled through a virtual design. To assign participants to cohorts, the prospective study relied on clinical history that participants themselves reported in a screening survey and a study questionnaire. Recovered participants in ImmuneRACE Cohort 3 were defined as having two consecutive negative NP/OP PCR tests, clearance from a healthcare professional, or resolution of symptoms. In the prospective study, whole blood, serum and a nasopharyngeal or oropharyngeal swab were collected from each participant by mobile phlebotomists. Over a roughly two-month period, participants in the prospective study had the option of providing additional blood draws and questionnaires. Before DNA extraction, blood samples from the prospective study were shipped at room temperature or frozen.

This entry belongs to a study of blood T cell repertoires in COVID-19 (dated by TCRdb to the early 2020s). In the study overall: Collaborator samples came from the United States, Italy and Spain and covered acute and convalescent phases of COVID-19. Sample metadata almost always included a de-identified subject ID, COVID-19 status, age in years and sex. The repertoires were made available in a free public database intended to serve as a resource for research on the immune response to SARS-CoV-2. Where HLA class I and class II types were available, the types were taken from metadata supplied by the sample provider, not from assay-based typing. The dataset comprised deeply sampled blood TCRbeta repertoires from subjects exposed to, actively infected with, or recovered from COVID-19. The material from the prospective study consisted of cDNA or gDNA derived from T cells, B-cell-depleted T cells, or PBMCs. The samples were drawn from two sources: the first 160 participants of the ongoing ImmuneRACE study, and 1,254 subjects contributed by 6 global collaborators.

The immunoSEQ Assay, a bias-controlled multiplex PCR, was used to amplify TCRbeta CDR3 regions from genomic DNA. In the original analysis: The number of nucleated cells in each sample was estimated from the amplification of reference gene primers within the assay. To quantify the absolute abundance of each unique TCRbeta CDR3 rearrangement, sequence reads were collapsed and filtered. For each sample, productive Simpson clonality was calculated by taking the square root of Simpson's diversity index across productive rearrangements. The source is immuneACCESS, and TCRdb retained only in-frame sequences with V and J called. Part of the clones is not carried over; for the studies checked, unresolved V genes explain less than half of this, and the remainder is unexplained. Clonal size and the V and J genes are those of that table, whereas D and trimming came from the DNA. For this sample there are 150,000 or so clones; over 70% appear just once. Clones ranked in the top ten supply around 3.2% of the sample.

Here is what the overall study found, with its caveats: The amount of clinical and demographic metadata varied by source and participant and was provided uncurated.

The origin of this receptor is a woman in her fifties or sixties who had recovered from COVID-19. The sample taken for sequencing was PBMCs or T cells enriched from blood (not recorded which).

CDR3 protein: CASSMVRDRYQPQHF. The nucleotide sequence is given as TGTGCCAGTAGTATGGTCCGGGACAGATATCAGCCCCAGCATTTT. The rearrangement joined TRBV19 to TRBJ1-5; a stretch of 7 junction bases matches TRBD1. As encoded in the germline V gene (reference sequence), CDR1 is LNHDA while CDR2 is SQIVND. The CDR3 starts with the cysteine, ends with the phenylalanine, and has 15 residues. CDR3 DNA only is kept here, 45 bases in frame from base 1. The germline V end is reduced by 3 bases and the J end by 5 bases; junction bases left unmatched: 7.